The next 21 T cell receptor beta chains were all read from a single sample in a study of T-cell memory formation after mild COVID-19. TCRdb itself ran the 5' RACE reads through MiXCR, one entry per CDR3 protein. The data hold about 260,000 distinct CDR3 sequences, with less than 9.5% observed a single time. Sequenced input: PBMCs or a T cell subset sorted from them (not recorded which). These receptors were obtained from a man aged 18 to 35 who had mild COVID-19 (a few samples of this study predate the infection). Cell type and time point are not known.

This clonotype occurred a few times. This chain uses TRBV7-9 with TRBJ2-7; 7 positions match TRBD1. J lost 0 bases, V lost 5 bases, and 4 bases had no gene match. The germline CDR1 and CDR2 sequences are SEHNR and FQNEAQ (reference sequence). The CDR3 has 14 residues. The chain's CDR3 is CASSATGTSYEQYF. In DNA form, the CDR3 reads TGTGCCAGCAGCGCGACAGGGACCTCCTACGAGCAGTACTTC.

The V and J genes are TRBV7-2 and TRBJ2-3, with TRBD2 matching 9 bases. The CDR3 runs 16 residues. After removal of 4 bases from V and 0 bases from J, the junction contained 5 bases not matched to a gene. CDR1 and CDR2 from the germline V gene are SGHTA and FQGNSA. The CDR3 region has the DNA TGTGCCAGCAGCTCCGGACTAGCGCAAAGCACAGATACGCAGTATTTT. Translated: CASSSGLAQSTDTQYF.

This clonotype has ten or more counts. CDR3 DNA: TGCAGCGTCACAGGGGCCAATGCCTACGAGCAGTACTTC. Encoded protein: CSVTGANAYEQYF. V gene TRBV29-1 combines with J gene TRBJ2-7, with 7 bases matching TRBD1. Germline CDR1 reads SQVTM; CDR2 reads ANQGSEA. V gave up 6 bases and J gave up 2 bases; unmatched junction bases: 7. This CDR3 is built from 13 residues.

The chain is built from TRBV10-3 and TRBJ1-5; tentative D call: TRBD1 (5 bases). The CDR3 runs to 13 residues. With 7 bases removed from V and 5 bases from J, the gap between germline ends came to 12 bases. The germline CDR1 and CDR2 sequences are ENHRY and SYGVKD. CDR3 coding DNA: TGTGCCATCAAGGACACGGAATATCAGCCCCAGCATTTT. Its protein product is CAIKDTEYQPQHF.

The gene calls are TRBV4-3 and TRBJ1-6; D is ambiguous. This CDR3 comprises 16 residues. Germline CDR1 is LGHNA and CDR2 is YSLEER. The V and J ends lost 0 bases and 5 bases respectively, with 11 bases between them. CDR3 DNA: TGCGCCAGCAGCCAAGATTTAGAGCTCAATAATTCACCCCTCCACTTT. Translated, it gives CASSQDLELNNSPLHF.

V gene TRBV18 combines with J gene TRBJ1-4; unclear D gene. V lost 1 base and J 3 bases, leaving 9 bases between the germline ends. The CDR3 is 15 amino acids. The V gene's germline CDR1 is KGHSH and CDR2 LQKENI. DNA for the CDR3: TGTGCCAGCTCACCACGAACCGGGTCTAATGAAAAACTGTTTTTT. Its translation: CASSPRTGSNEKLFF.

This clonotype was seen only once. The J gene is TRBJ2-5, the V gene TRBV9; D ambiguous. V was cut by 4 bases and J by 7 bases, with 11 bases left in between. This CDR3 comprises 12 residues. Germline loops: CDR1 SGDLS, CDR2 YYNGEE. The CDR3 region has the DNA TGTGCCAGCAGCTCCCGGACGGGGACCCAGTACTTC. Residues: CASSSRTGTQYF. Full variable domain (rest looked up from reference TRBV9 and TRBJ2-5): DSGVTQTPKHLITATGQRVTLRCSPRSGDLSVYWYQQSLDQGLQFLIQYYNGEERAKGNILERFSAQQFPDLHSELNLSSLELGDSALYFCASSSRTGTQYFGPGTRLLVL.

This clonotype was found a few times. The V call is TRBV4-3, the J call TRBJ2-3; D perhaps matches TRBD2 (5 bases). In germline, CDR1 is LGHNA, CDR2 YSLEER. The CDR3 loop spans 14 amino acids. The V gene lost 2 bases and the J gene lost 5 bases, with 11 bases spanning the gap. CDR3 coding DNA: TGCGCCAGCAGCCAAAACGGGGTTGTAGATACGCAGTATTTT. Protein: CASSQNGVVDTQYF.

This clonotype was seen only a few times. V is TRBV6-1 and J is TRBJ2-5, with D tentatively TRBD1 (6 bases). Trimming removed 4 bases at V and 4 bases at J, with 10 bases between. Looked up from germline, CDR1 is MNHNS and CDR2 is SASEGT. The CDR3 covers 13 residues. CDR3 loop: CASSATQGETQYF. CDR3 DNA sequence: TGTGCCAGCAGTGCCACACAGGGAGAGACCCAGTACTTC.

The sample holds many counts of this clonotype. V and J are TRBV7-2 and TRBJ2-3; 10 nucleotides match TRBD2. V was clipped by 1 base and J by 4 bases; unmatched bases: 5. Per germline, CDR1 SGHTA and CDR2 FQGNSA. This CDR3 is built from 16 residues. The CDR3 nucleotides are TGTGCCAGCAGCTTAGTAGGAAGCGGGGGGGCAGATACGCAGTATTTT. Amino acids: CASSLVGSGGADTQYF.

The chain combines TRBV24-1 with TRBJ2-1, with D possibly being TRBD2 (5 bases). Germline V gene data show CDR1 as KGHDR and CDR2 as SFDVKD. Deletions cut 6 bases from V and 9 bases from J, with 11 bases between. CDR3 length: 12 amino acids. The CDR3 DNA reads TGTGCCACCAGTAAGACCGGGATTGAGCAGTTCTTC. Translating it yields CATSKTGIEQFF.

This clonotype was observed many times. The V call is TRBV12-3 or TRBV12-4, the J call TRBJ2-3; perhaps TRBD2 as D (6 bases). This CDR3 region has 13 residues. The V and J ends lost 6 bases and 2 bases respectively, with 9 bases between them. DNA of the CDR3: TGTGCCAGCAGGGGGGACTCCACAGATACGCAGTATTTT. It encodes CASRGDSTDTQYF.

This clonotype was seen ten or more times. The V call is TRBV5-6, the J call TRBJ2-5, with 12 bases that match TRBD2. The trim removed 1 base at V and 4 bases at J, leaving 2 bases unmatched. The CDR3 runs to 15 residues. Germline assignment: CDR1 SGHDT and CDR2 YYEEEE. The CDR3 coding sequence is TGTGCCAGCAGCTTGCGACTAGCGGGGGCAGAGACCCAGTACTTC. This encodes CASSLRLAGAETQYF.

This rearrangement joins TRBV7-2 to TRBJ2-3, with 13 bases aligning to TRBD2. The CDR3 sequence is 15 residues long. V lost 7 bases, J lost 9 bases, and 10 bases stayed unmatched. Germline V CDR1 and CDR2: SGHTA, FQGNSA. The CDR3 coding sequence is TGTGCCAGCAAGTCGACTAGCGGGGGGCCCGAGACGCAGTATTTT. This encodes CASKSTSGGPETQYF.

This clonotype was seen only a few times. The chain links TRBV18 to TRBJ2-6; 7 bases agree with TRBD1. This CDR3 is built from 17 residues. V trimming: 4 bases; J trimming: 0 bases; junction bases outside the gene matches: 6. In germline, CDR1 is KGHSH, CDR2 LQKENI. CDR3 sequence: CASSLGTASSGANVLTF. The CDR3 DNA is TGTGCCAGCTCACTAGGGACAGCTAGCTCTGGGGCCAACGTCCTGACTTTC.

This clonotype was seen only a few times. The rearrangement links TRBV7-9 to TRBJ1-2; D unclear. CDR1 and CDR2 (germline): SEHNR, FQNEAQ (reference sequence). V was pared by 5 bases and J by 4 bases, with 8 bases between. The CDR3 has 12 amino acids. The CDR3 region has the DNA TGTGCCAGCAGCCCGGACGGCTATGGCTACACCTTC. This translates into CASSPDGYGYTF.

This clonotype has just a few counts. The genes are TRBV4-2 and TRBJ2-4; unclear D gene. This CDR3 is built from 13 residues. V was clipped by 0 bases and J by 7 bases, with 7 bases between them. In germline, CDR1 is LGHNA, CDR2 YNFKEQ. CDR3 nucleotides: TGTGCCAGCAGCCAAGAATTGATCAACATTCAGTACTTC. This sequence encodes CASSQELINIQYF.

In nucleotides, the CDR3 is TGTGCCACCTCTGCCGGGTTCAATGAGCAGTTCTTC. Its protein is CATSAGFNEQFF. This chain connects TRBV6-2 or TRBV6-3 to TRBJ2-1; the D is unclear. The V end was cut by 10 bases, the J end by 6 bases, with 13 bases between. Germline V gene sequence: CDR1 MNHEY, CDR2 SVGEGT. This CDR3 has 12 amino acids.

The genes are TRBV5-6 and TRBJ2-7; D gene ambiguous. V was pared by 4 bases and J by 4 bases, with 6 bases between. From germline, CDR1 is SGHDT and CDR2 YYEEEE. CDR3 length: 11 residues. CDR3 DNA sequence: TGTGCCAGCAGCAGGAAATACGAGCAGTACTTC. Translating it yields CASSRKYEQYF.

This clonotype has just a few counts. This CDR3 reads CASSDRGAGLRGYTF. CDR3 coding DNA: TGTGCCAGCAGTGACCGGGGAGCGGGGCTTCGCGGCTACACCTTC. The V and J genes are TRBV6-1 and TRBJ1-2, with D perhaps matching TRBD1 (5 bases). In germline, CDR1 is MNHNS, CDR2 SASEGT. The CDR3 contains 15 residues. The ends were cut back, 3 bases at V and 8 bases at J, with 19 bases in the middle.

This clonotype has more than one count but fewer than ten. This chain connects TRBV11-2 to TRBJ2-1; no reliable D call. The V gene's germline CDR1 is SGHAT and CDR2 FQNNGV. V dropped 0 bases and J dropped 0 bases, with 6 bases sitting between them. The CDR3 extends over 15 amino acids. DNA for the CDR3: TGTGCCAGCAGCTTAGAGGCAACCTCCTACAATGAGCAGTTCTTC. This codes for CASSLEATSYNEQFF.